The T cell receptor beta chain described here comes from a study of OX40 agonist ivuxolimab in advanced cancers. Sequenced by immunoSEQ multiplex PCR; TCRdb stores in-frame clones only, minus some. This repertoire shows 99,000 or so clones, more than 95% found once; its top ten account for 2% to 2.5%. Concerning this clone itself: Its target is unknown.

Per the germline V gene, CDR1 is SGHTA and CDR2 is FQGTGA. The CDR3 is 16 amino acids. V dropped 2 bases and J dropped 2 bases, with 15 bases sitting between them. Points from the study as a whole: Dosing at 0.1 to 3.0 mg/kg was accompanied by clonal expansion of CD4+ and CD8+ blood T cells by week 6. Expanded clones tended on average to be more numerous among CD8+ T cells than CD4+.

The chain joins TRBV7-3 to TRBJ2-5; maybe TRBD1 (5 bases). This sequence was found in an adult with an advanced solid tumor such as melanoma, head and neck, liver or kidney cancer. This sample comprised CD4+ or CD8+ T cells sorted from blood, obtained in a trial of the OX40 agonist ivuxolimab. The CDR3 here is CASSLGLQGGQETQYF. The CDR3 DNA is TGTGCCAGCAGCTTAGGGCTGCAGGGCGGTCAAGAGACCCAGTACTTC.